Described below is a single TCR beta chain sequence and its context. No antigen is known for it. Within one base of it there is no much larger clone, and no base qualities were kept. The sample originates from a study of blood T cell repertoires in COVID-19 (dated by TCRdb to 2018 to 2020). A note on the overall study: Samples from collaborators originated in the United States, Italy and Spain and spanned both the acute and convalescent phases of COVID-19. The material from the prospective study consisted of cDNA or gDNA derived from T cells, B-cell-depleted T cells, or PBMCs. The dataset comprised deeply sampled blood TCRbeta repertoires from subjects exposed to, actively infected with, or recovered from COVID-19. The repertoires were released in a freely available public database meant as a resource for research on the immune response to SARS-CoV-2. Samples came from the ongoing ImmuneRACE study (first 160 participants) plus 1,254 subjects from 6 global collaborators. Sample metadata almost always included a de-identified subject ID, COVID-19 status, age in years and sex. Where HLA class I and class II types were available, the types were taken from metadata supplied by the sample provider, not from assay-based typing. Study-wide conclusions, independent of this receptor: Clinical and demographic metadata were provided uncurated, with the amount varying by source and participant.

Whole blood was collected in K2EDTA tubes by collaborating institutions according to the institutions' own protocols. For TCRbeta analysis, collaborator samples were shipped as frozen whole blood, as isolated PBMCs, or as DNA extracted from either sample type. TCRbeta CDR3 regions were amplified from genomic DNA by means of the immunoSEQ Assay, a bias-controlled multiplex PCR. Per the authors' processing: Nucleated cell counts per sample were estimated from amplification of reference gene primers within the assay. To quantify the absolute abundance of each unique TCRbeta CDR3 rearrangement, sequence reads were collapsed and filtered. For each sample, productive Simpson clonality was calculated by taking the square root of Simpson's diversity index across productive rearrangements. The immuneACCESS repertoire file appears here via TCRdb, limited to in-frame rearrangements. These files lack a portion of the clones; in checked studies, under half of the deficit traces to unresolved V genes, and the cause of the others is not known. The DNA gave D and trimming, while V, J and clone size come from that table. The sample table records roughly 100,000 clones; roughly four fifths of these occur just once. Approximately 10% of the sample goes to the ten largest clones.

What was sequenced was peripheral blood. This TCR derives from a woman in her 70s with acute or convalescent COVID-19.

The DNA sequence reads TGTGCCAGCAGCCAACTGAAAGTAACTAGCGGGAGATCCTACGAGCAGTACTTC. It translates to CASSQLKVTSGRSYEQYF. This chain joins TRBV3-1 (or the pseudogene TRBV3-2) to TRBJ2-7; 11 central nucleotides agree with TRBD2. V and J are trimmed by 2 bases and 1 base, and the gene matches miss 10 bases of the junction. The CDR3 numbers 18 residues from cysteine through phenylalanine. Only the CDR3 region is kept as DNA, spanning 54 bases read in frame from base 1. CDR1 and CDR2 are read off the germline V gene (reference sequence) as LGHDT and YNNKEL.